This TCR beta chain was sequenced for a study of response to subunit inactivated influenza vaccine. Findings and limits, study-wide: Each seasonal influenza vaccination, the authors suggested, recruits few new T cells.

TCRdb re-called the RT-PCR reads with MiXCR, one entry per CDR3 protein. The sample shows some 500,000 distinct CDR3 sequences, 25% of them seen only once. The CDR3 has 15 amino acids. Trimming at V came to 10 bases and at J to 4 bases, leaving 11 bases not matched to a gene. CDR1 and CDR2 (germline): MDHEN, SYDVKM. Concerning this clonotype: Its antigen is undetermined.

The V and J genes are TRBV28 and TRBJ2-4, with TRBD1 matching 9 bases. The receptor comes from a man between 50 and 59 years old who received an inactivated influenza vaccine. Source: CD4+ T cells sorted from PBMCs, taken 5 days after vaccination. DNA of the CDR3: TGTGCCACCTCTGATCAAGGGACAGGGAAAAACATTCAGTACTTC. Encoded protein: CATSDQGTGKNIQYF.